Each of the 32 T cell receptor beta chains below was sequenced from the same sample in a study of blood T cell repertoires in COVID-19. Generated by immunoSEQ multiplex PCR, the TCRdb table keeps only in-frame clones and is missing some. The repertoire has about 90,000 clones, less than 85% of them found once; the top ten carry about 6.5%. The sequenced sample consisted of peripheral blood. Receptors originate from a man aged 65 to 79 with acute or convalescent COVID-19.

The chain links TRBV24-1 to TRBJ1-1; 8 nucleotides line up with TRBD1. The CDR3 is 13 residues long. Germline V CDR1 and CDR2: KGHDR, SFDVKD. Germline trimming cut 10 bases from V and 0 bases from J; bases unmatched to any gene: 3. This CDR3 is CATRTGMNTEAFF. The CDR3 DNA reads as TGTGCCACGCGGACAGGGATGAACACTGAAGCTTTCTTT.

The rearrangement joins TRBV7-9 to TRBJ1-2; D gene ambiguous. V lost 8 bases and J 6 bases, leaving 13 bases between the germline ends. This CDR3 spans 12 amino acids. Per germline, CDR1 SEHNR and CDR2 FQNEAQ (reference sequence). The CDR3 sequence is CASGRESHGYTF. The CDR3 bases are TGTGCCAGCGGTAGGGAGAGTCATGGCTACACCTTC.

The gene calls are TRBV7-8 and TRBJ2-1; D ambiguous. Trimming took 0 bases from V and 8 from J, leaving 2 bases between them. CDR3 length equals 11 residues. Per germline, CDR1 SGHVS and CDR2 FQNEAQ. As DNA, the CDR3 is TGTGCCAGCAGCTTAGCCTATGAGCAGTTCTTC. Its translation: CASSLAYEQFF.

This clone appeared a few times. The same CDR3 is also encoded by other DNA sequences in this sample. V usage is TRBV5-6 and J usage is TRBJ1-3; unclear D gene. This CDR3 is 13 amino acids long. Trimming removed 4 bases at V and 2 bases at J, with 7 bases between. The germline V gene encodes CDR1 SGHDT and CDR2 YYEEEE. The CDR3 region has the DNA TGTGCCAGCAGCCCCCCCGCTGGAAACACCATATATTTT. This gives the protein CASSPPAGNTIYF. Full variable domain (rest looked up from reference TRBV5-6 and TRBJ1-3): DAGVTQSPTHLIKTRGQQVTLRCSPKSGHDTVSWYQQALGQGPQFIFQYYEEEERQRGNFPDRFSGHQFPNYSSELNVNALLLGDSALYLCASSPPAGNTIYFGEGSWLTVV.

The V and J genes are TRBV5-4 and TRBJ1-2; 7 bases fit TRBD1. J was trimmed by 3 bases and V by 0 bases; bases with no gene match: 5. In germline, CDR1 is SGHNT, CDR2 YYREEE (reference sequence). This CDR3 is built from 15 residues. In nucleotides, the CDR3 is TGTGCCAGCAGCTTGGCCGAGGGGGCGGACTATGGCTACACCTTC. It specifies CASSLAEGADYGYTF.

In the case of this clone: Other DNA sequences of this sample code for an identical CDR3. The V call is TRBV2, the J call TRBJ1-2; 7 positions agree with TRBD1. V shed 3 bases, J shed 4 bases, and the junction held 5 bases outside the gene matches. The germline V gene encodes CDR1 SNHLY and CDR2 FYNNEI. This CDR3 is 14 amino acids long. This chain's CDR3 is CASSEARGSYGYTF. The CDR3 bases are TGTGCCAGCAGTGAGGCCAGGGGGAGCTATGGCTACACCTTC. The variable domain in full, completed from reference TRBV2 and TRBJ1-2, reads EPEVTQTPSHQVTQMGQEVILRCVPISNHLYFYWYRQILGQKVEFLVSFYNNEISEKSEIFDDQFSVERPDGSNFTLKIRSTKLEDSAMYFCASSEARGSYGYTFGSGTRLTVV.

V gene TRBV6-5 combines with J gene TRBJ1-3; maybe TRBD1 (5 bases). Trimming stripped 3 bases from V and 2 bases from J, with 14 bases between. Per the germline V gene, CDR1 is MNHEY and CDR2 is SVGAGI. The CDR3 length is 16 residues. CDR3 in amino acids: CASSYFRGGTGNTIYF. The CDR3 DNA reads as TGTGCCAGCAGTTATTTTCGGGGGGGTACTGGAAACACCATATATTTT.

V is TRBV18 and J is TRBJ2-1; no definite D call. The CDR3 is 14 residues long. The germline CDR1 and CDR2 sequences are KGHSH and LQKENI. Trimming removed 4 bases at V and 4 bases at J, with 11 bases between. The CDR3 DNA is TGTGCCAGCTCACTATTGAGCGAATACAATGAGCAGTTCTTC. Residues: CASSLLSEYNEQFF.

V usage is TRBV18 and J usage is TRBJ2-1; 9 bases are a match to TRBD1. Germline trimming cut 3 bases from V and 4 bases from J; bases unmatched to any gene: 4. CDR1 is KGHSH, CDR2 LQKENI, per germline. The CDR3 is 15 amino acids. The CDR3 protein is CASSPGQGRYNEQFF. DNA for the CDR3: TGTGCCAGCTCACCGGGACAGGGACGATACAATGAGCAGTTCTTC.

The CDR3 reads CASRGTGGGETQYF. For the CDR3, the DNA is TGTGCCAGCAGAGGGACAGGGGGCGGAGAGACCCAGTACTTC. The gene calls are TRBV5-6 and TRBJ2-5; 12 bases align to TRBD1. The germline CDR1 and CDR2 sequences are SGHDT and YYEEEE. With 5 bases clipped from V and 4 bases from J, the junction kept 3 bases outside the gene matches. The CDR3 extends over 14 amino acids.

This rearrangement joins TRBV28 to TRBJ1-2; D ambiguous. Germline V gene sequence: CDR1 MDHEN, CDR2 SYDVKM. V was clipped by 3 bases and J by 8 bases, with 7 bases between them. There are 11 residues in the CDR3. CDR3 protein: CASSFTRGYTF. The CDR3 DNA follows: TGTGCCAGCAGTTTTACGCGGGGCTACACCTTC.

Only one count was recorded for this clone. The chain uses TRBV25-1 and TRBJ2-2; D is uncertain. Between the trimmed V and J ends, which lost 1 base and 5 bases, there was a span of 2 bases. Germline CDR1 MGHDK, CDR2 SYGVNS. This CDR3 spans 12 amino acids. CDR3 sequence reads: CASSESTGELFF. CDR3 DNA sequence: TGTGCCAGCAGTGAATCAACCGGGGAGCTGTTTTTT. The full variable domain, rest sourced from reference TRBV25-1 and TRBJ2-2, is EADIYQTPRYLVIGTGKKITLECSQTMGHDKMYWYQQDPGMELHLIHYSYGVNSTEKGDLSSESTVSRIRTEHFPLTLESARPSHTSQYLCASSESTGELFFGEGSRLTVL.

The CDR3 nucleotides are TGTGCCAGCAGCTCGGGGGTAGCGTACACTGAAGCTTTCTTT. Translated: CASSSGVAYTEAFF. This chain connects TRBV9 to TRBJ1-1, with D perhaps matching TRBD1 (5 bases). Trimming removed 4 bases from V and 3 bases from J, with 13 bases in between. The CDR3 extends over 14 amino acids. Germline values: CDR1 SGDLS, CDR2 YYNGEE.

The V call is TRBV29-1, the J call TRBJ1-2, with D uncertain. CDR3 size: 14 residues. Trimming pared 7 bases from V and 4 bases from J, leaving 19 bases between. Germline CDR1 reads SQVTM; CDR2 reads ANQGSEA. This chain's CDR3 is CSAPAGNSGYGYTF. The DNA for the CDR3 is TGCAGCGCCCCGGCAGGAAACAGCGGCTATGGCTACACCTTC. The full variable domain, its missing parts supplied by reference TRBV29-1 and TRBJ1-2, is SAVISQKPSRDICQRGTSLTIQCQVDSQVTMMFWYRQQPGQSLTLIATANQGSEATYESGFVIDKFPISRPNLTFSTLTVSNMSPEDSSIYLCSAPAGNSGYGYTFGSGTRLTVV.

This rearrangement joins TRBV2 to TRBJ1-5; TRBD1 aligns across 9 bases. V lost 6 bases and J lost 5; bases outside the gene matches: 5. This CDR3 is built from 14 residues. The germline V gene has CDR1 SNHLY and CDR2 FYNNEI. This chain's CDR3 is CASSLGQGYQPQHF. CDR3 sequence (DNA): TGTGCCAGCAGCTTGGGACAGGGATATCAGCCCCAGCATTTT.

The chain joins TRBV3-1 (or the pseudogene TRBV3-2) to TRBJ2-7, with TRBD2 matching over 7 bases. This CDR3 contains 15 residues. V lost 1 base to trimming and J lost 2 bases; unmatched junction nucleotides: 5. Germline V gene lookup returns CDR1 LGHDT and CDR2 YNNKEL (reference sequence). In DNA form, the CDR3 reads TGTGCCAGCAGCCAAGGACTAGCTGCCCCCTACGAGCAGTACTTC. It yields the protein CASSQGLAAPYEQYF.

The CDR3 bases are TGTGCCAGCAGCCCTCTCGGGGGTTCTGGTGGCTACACCTTC. It encodes CASSPLGGSGGYTF. V and J are TRBV3-1 (or the pseudogene TRBV3-2) and TRBJ1-2; D is perhaps TRBD1 (5 bases). CDR3 size: 14 residues. The germline V and J ends were trimmed by 4 bases and 7 bases, with 16 bases remaining between them. Germline V gene lookup returns CDR1 LGHDT and CDR2 YNNKEL (reference sequence).

The CDR3 spells CASSRTAPPGNEQYF. The CDR3 DNA follows: TGTGCCAGCAGCCGTACCGCACCCCCAGGAAACGAGCAGTACTTC. The chain is built from TRBV7-9 and TRBJ2-7; no reliable D call. Germline V lookup: CDR1 SEHNR, CDR2 FQNEAQ (reference sequence). V shed 5 bases and J shed 5 bases, with 19 bases lying between them. The length of the CDR3 is 15 residues.

This chain joins TRBV6-5 and TRBJ2-7; D is possibly TRBD1 (6 bases). This CDR3 is built from 14 residues. In germline, CDR1 is MNHEY, CDR2 SVGAGI. Trimming took off 0 bases at V and 4 bases at J, with 10 bases between the two ends. This CDR3 is CASSYSPTGYEQYF. Written as DNA, the CDR3 is TGTGCCAGCAGTTACTCCCCCACAGGGTACGAGCAGTACTTC.

This chain connects TRBV5-1 to TRBJ2-1; D possibly corresponds to TRBD1 (5 bases). Germline V gene lookup returns CDR1 SGHRS and CDR2 YFSETQ. This CDR3 contains 15 residues. V lost 2 bases to trimming and J lost 8 bases, with 17 bases between them. CDR3 region: CASSFDSPHRDEQFF. The CDR3 DNA is TGCGCCAGCAGCTTCGACAGTCCCCATAGGGATGAGCAGTTCTTC.

This clone appeared once. This chain uses TRBV27 with TRBJ1-6; D gene unclear. The CDR3 consists of 12 residues. Between the trimmed V and J ends, which lost 6 bases and 4 bases, there was a span of 4 bases. CDR1 is MNHEY, CDR2 SMNVEV, per germline (reference sequence). This CDR3 reads CASREYNSPLHF. For the CDR3, the DNA is TGTGCCAGCAGGGAGTATAATTCACCCCTCCACTTT.

The rearrangement joins TRBV11-2 to TRBJ2-6; 13 bases are shared with TRBD2. The CDR3 has 18 residues. Germline loops: CDR1 SGHAT, CDR2 FQNNGV. J gave up 4 bases and V 5 bases, and 8 bases lay outside the gene matches. The CDR3 nucleotides are TGTGCCAGCAGCCTCGGACTAGCGGGAGCCGTCGGGGCCAACGTCCTGACTTTC. It is translated as CASSLGLAGAVGANVLTF.

The chain has TRBV18 and TRBJ2-7; a possible D gene is TRBD1 (6 bases). Trimming removed 6 bases from V and 3 bases from J, with 15 bases in between. Germline CDR1 is KGHSH and CDR2 is LQKENI. The CDR3 is 14 amino acids. CDR3 loop: CASSSDRTYYEQYV. The CDR3 nucleotides read TGTGCCAGCTCGTCCGACAGGACTTACTACGAGCAGTACGTC.

CDR3 in DNA: TGTGCCAGCAGTCGGACACCCGACTCCTACGAGCAGTACTTC. Translated, it gives CASSRTPDSYEQYF. The rearrangement uses TRBV3-1 (or the pseudogene TRBV3-2) and TRBJ2-7, with D perhaps TRBD1 (5 bases). The CDR3 has 14 amino acids. V lost 6 bases and J 0 bases, leaving 12 bases between the germline ends. Germline V gene data show CDR1 as LGHDT and CDR2 as YNNKEL (reference sequence).

This clone has more than one count but fewer than ten. This chain joins TRBV5-1 and TRBJ1-4, with a possible D match to TRBD1 (5 bases). This CDR3 region has 15 residues. With 0 bases removed from V and 8 bases from J, the gap between germline ends came to 14 bases. Germline V gives CDR1 SGHRS, CDR2 YFSETQ. The CDR3: CASSLAGGEAEKLFF. CDR3 sequence (DNA): TGCGCCAGCAGCTTGGCTGGGGGGGAAGCCGAAAAACTGTTTTTT.

The V and J genes are TRBV4-1 and TRBJ2-3; tentative D call: TRBD2 (7 bases). V was pared by 3 bases and J by 2 bases, with 15 bases between. The germline V gene encodes CDR1 MGHRA and CDR2 YSYEKL. The CDR3 has 16 amino acids. The CDR3 spells CASSHRGLPSTDTQYF. DNA of the CDR3: TGCGCCAGCAGCCACAGGGGACTACCCTCCACAGATACGCAGTATTTT.

This clone is a singleton in its sample. V is TRBV5-4 and J is TRBJ1-2; D possibly corresponds to TRBD1 (6 bases). This CDR3 comprises 14 residues. CDR1 is SGHNT, CDR2 YYREEE, per germline (reference sequence). Between the trimmed V and J ends, which lost 3 bases and 4 bases, there was a span of 13 bases. CDR3 in DNA: TGTGCCAGCAGCTGGGGGCCGGCGTCCTATGGCTACACCTTC. This encodes CASSWGPASYGYTF. Filled out from reference TRBV5-4 and TRBJ1-2, the complete variable domain reads ETGVTQSPTHLIKTRGQQVTLRCSSQSGHNTVSWYQQALGQGPQFIFQYYREEENGRGNFPPRFSGLQFPNYSSELNVNALELDDSALYLCASSWGPASYGYTFGSGTRLTVV.

The chain combines TRBV20-1 with TRBJ2-1; a weak D match, TRBD2 (5 bases). The germline CDR1 and CDR2 sequences are DFQATT and SNEGSKA (reference sequence). The V and J ends lost 7 bases and 5 bases respectively, with 9 bases between them. The CDR3 has 11 amino acids. The CDR3 coding sequence is TGCAGTGGGAGGAACAACAATGAGCAGTTCTTC. This sequence encodes CSGRNNNEQFF.

V gene TRBV7-3 combines with J gene TRBJ2-2, with D possibly matching TRBD1 (5 bases). V dropped 2 bases and J dropped 6 bases, with 10 bases sitting between them. This CDR3 is built from 14 residues. In germline, CDR1 is SGHTA, CDR2 FQGTGA. As DNA, the CDR3 is TGTGCCAGCAGCTTAGCATCAGGGTCCGGGGAGCTGTTTTTT. It is translated as CASSLASGSGELFF.

In its sample, this clone was seen once. This chain uses TRBV10-1 with TRBJ2-5, with 11 bases matching TRBD2. The germline V gene encodes CDR1 WNHNN and CDR2 SYGVQD (reference sequence). Trimming took 6 bases from V and 1 from J; bases not matched to a gene: 1. The CDR3 is 14 amino acids. CDR3 region: CASRGLAGQETQYF. For the CDR3, the DNA is TGCGCCAGCAGAGGACTAGCGGGCCAAGAGACCCAGTACTTC.

The chain combines TRBV13 with TRBJ2-6; D gene unclear. Between the trimmed V and J ends, which lost 3 bases and 0 bases, there was a span of 3 bases. The germline V gene has CDR1 PRHDT and CDR2 FYEKMQ (reference sequence). The CDR3 covers 14 residues. The CDR3 nucleotides read TGTGCCAGCAGCTTGAGCTCTGGGGCCAACGTCCTGACTTTC. Its translation is CASSLSSGANVLTF.

The chain has TRBV10-3 and TRBJ2-7; a weak D match, TRBD2 (6 bases). Germline assignment: CDR1 ENHRY and CDR2 SYGVKD. The CDR3 has 12 residues. V gave up 6 bases and J gave up 3 bases, with 9 bases separating them. The DNA for the CDR3 is TGTGCCATCAGGAAGACTAGCTACGAGCAGTACTTC. Amino acids: CAIRKTSYEQYF.